The rows below give T cell receptor beta chains drawn from one sample of a study of blood T cells in healthy people across ages. MiXCR, applied by TCRdb to the 5' RACE reads, yields one record per CDR3 protein. The repertoire holds some 1.8 million distinct CDR3 sequences, with 35% to 50% as singletons. The sample was blood. The receptors shown here come from a human donor in good health. CDR3s include the opening cysteine and the closing phenylalanine or tryptophan. D genes are given only for firm matches. The size of a clone is reported for some rows only, either as once, few or many, or as a class for expanded clones.

TRBJ1-2,.,.,TRBV7-6,13,CVSSLVLGYGYTF,TGTGTCAGCAGCTTAGTTCTGGGCTATGGCTACACCTTC
TRBJ2-1,.,few,TRBV12-3/TRBV12-4,13,CASSPNPRSEQFF,TGTGCCAGCAGTCCCAATCCACGGAGTGAGCAGTTCTTC
TRBJ1-2,.,few,TRBV29-1,14,CSVEGAPARERYTF,TGCAGCGTTGAAGGGGCACCGGCGCGAGAGCGGTACACCTTC
TRBJ2-5,.,few,TRBV7-2,16,CASSLFGGLGGETQYF,TGTGCCAGCAGCTTATTTGGGGGTTTAGGAGGAGAGACCCAGTACTTC
TRBJ2-5,TRBD1,.,TRBV20-1,15,CSAPRWTGGGETQYF,TGCAGTGCTCCCCGATGGACAGGGGGCGGGGAGACCCAGTACTTC
TRBJ2-4,.,few,TRBV12-3/TRBV12-4,12,CASSLETRGQYF,TGTGCCAGCAGCCTAGAAACGAGGGGGCAGTACTTC
TRBJ2-3,TRBD1,.,TRBV18,13,CASPGQGRDTQYF,TGTGCCAGCCCCGGACAGGGAAGAGATACGCAGTATTTT
TRBJ2-7,.,.,TRBV12-5,14,CASGLDGTRYEQYF,TGTGCTAGTGGTTTGGATGGGACACGATACGAGCAGTACTTC
TRBJ2-1,.,.,TRBV7-3,15,CASSLMGQGLYEQFF,TGTGCCAGCAGCTTAATGGGGCAGGGATTGTACGAGCAGTTCTTC
TRBJ2-1,.,.,TRBV20-1,15,CSGQIRGRGYNEQFF,TGCAGTGGGCAAATCCGCGGCAGGGGATACAATGAGCAGTTCTTC
TRBJ2-3,TRBD2,few,TRBV15,17,CATSSGMGLAFADTQYF,TGTGCCACCAGCTCAGGCATGGGACTAGCGTTTGCAGATACGCAGTATTTT
TRBJ2-1,.,.,TRBV7-9,11,CASDGTNGQFF,TGTGCCAGCGATGGTACCAATGGGCAGTTCTTC
TRBJ2-1,.,few,TRBV29-1,14,CSVALVTPYNEPFF,TGCAGCGTTGCCCTAGTGACCCCCTACAATGAGCCGTTCTTC
TRBJ1-2,.,.,TRBV12-3/TRBV12-4,14,CASRRNRGRYGYTF,TGTGCCAGCAGGCGGAACAGAGGACGATATGGCTACACCTTC
TRBJ2-1,.,.,TRBV5-1,14,CASSLGLGPNEQFF,TGCGCCAGCAGCTTGGGTCTAGGGCCCAATGAGCAGTTCTTC
TRBJ2-4,.,.,TRBV7-2,11,CASSLGGEGYF,TGTGCCAGCAGCCTAGGGGGTGAAGGGTACTTC
TRBJ1-6,TRBD1,.,TRBV2,14,CAAARTGGNSPLHF,TGTGCCGCAGCACGCACAGGGGGTAATTCACCCCTCCACTTT
TRBJ1-2,.,few,TRBV29-1,13,CSAEGGVNYGYTF,TGCAGCGCCGAGGGGGGAGTAAACTATGGCTACACCTTC
TRBJ1-1,.,few,TRBV29-1,9,CSVGMGAFF,TGCAGCGTTGGTATGGGAGCTTTCTTT
TRBJ2-1,.,once,TRBV28,14,CASSSGVKGNEQFF,TGTGCCAGCAGCTCAGGGGTGAAGGGCAATGAGCAGTTCTTC
TRBJ2-5,.,.,TRBV20-1,14,CSAGSPSSVETQYF,TGCAGTGCTGGTTCGCCTAGTTCTGTCGAGACCCAGTACTTC
TRBJ1-2,.,few,TRBV6-5,13,CASRLTLNYGYTF,TGTGCCAGCAGATTGACACTTAACTATGGCTACACCTTC
TRBJ2-7,TRBD1,few,TRBV27,13,CASSSNRGSEQYF,TGTGCCAGCAGTTCGAACAGGGGTAGCGAGCAGTACTTC
TRBJ2-7,.,few,TRBV12-3/TRBV12-4,15,CASSETGRSSYEQYF,TGTGCCAGCAGTGAGACAGGGAGGAGCTCCTACGAGCAGTACTTC
TRBJ1-1,TRBD1,.,TRBV12-3/TRBV12-4,15,CASSHSTGLATEAFF,TGTGCCAGCAGTCACTCGACAGGGTTGGCCACTGAAGCTTTCTTT
TRBJ2-5,.,few,TRBV4-1,15,CASSQDRGRLETQYF,TGCGCCAGCAGCCAAGATCGGGGTCGTTTGGAGACCCAGTACTTC